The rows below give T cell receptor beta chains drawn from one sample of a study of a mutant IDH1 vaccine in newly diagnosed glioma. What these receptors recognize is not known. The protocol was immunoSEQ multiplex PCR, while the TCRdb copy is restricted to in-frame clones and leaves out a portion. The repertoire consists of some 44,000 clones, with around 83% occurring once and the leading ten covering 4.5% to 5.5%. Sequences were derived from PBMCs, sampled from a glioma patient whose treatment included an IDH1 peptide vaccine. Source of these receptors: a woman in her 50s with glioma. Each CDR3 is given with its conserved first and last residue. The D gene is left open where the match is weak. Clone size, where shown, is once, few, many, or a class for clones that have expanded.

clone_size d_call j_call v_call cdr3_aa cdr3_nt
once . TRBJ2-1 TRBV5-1 CASSLADDNEQFF TGCGCCAGCTCCTTGGCGGATGACAATGAGCAGTTCTTC
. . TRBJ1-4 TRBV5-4 CASSLGGQGNEKLFF TGTGCCAGCAGCCTAGGAGGGCAGGGTAATGAAAAACTGTTTTTT
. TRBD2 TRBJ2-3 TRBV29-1 CSGGKSGGATDTQYF TGCAGCGGGGGGAAGAGCGGGGGGGCCACAGATACGCAGTATTTT
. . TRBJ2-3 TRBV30 CAWMQGGRTQYF TGTGCCTGGATGCAGGGAGGTCGTACGCAGTATTTT
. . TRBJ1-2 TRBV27 CASSDGGAIYGYTF TGTGCCAGCAGTGATGGGGGGGCCATCTATGGCTACACCTTC
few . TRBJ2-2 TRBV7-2 CASSKTGELFF TGTGCCAGCAGCAAGACAGGGGAGCTGTTTTTT
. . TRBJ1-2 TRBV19 CASSIRSQKYGYTF TGTGCCAGTAGTATCCGTTCTCAGAAGTATGGCTACACCTTC
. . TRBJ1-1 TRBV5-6 CASSWGRVNTEAFF TGTGCCAGCAGCTGGGGACGGGTAAACACTGAAGCTTTCTTT
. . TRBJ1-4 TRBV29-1 CSVEDPPGGEKLFF TGCAGCGTTGAAGATCCGCCCGGCGGGGAAAAACTGTTTTTT
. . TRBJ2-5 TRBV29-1 CSALHQETQYF TGCAGCGCACTTCACCAAGAGACCCAGTACTTC
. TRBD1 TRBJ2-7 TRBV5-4 CASSFVTGLDLKYEQYF TGTGCCAGCAGCTTCGTGACAGGGCTAGACCTCAAATACGAGCAGTACTTC
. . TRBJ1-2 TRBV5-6 CASSSLVRGGANYGYTF TGTGCCAGCAGCTCTCTGGTTAGGGGGGGCGCTAACTATGGCTACACCTTC
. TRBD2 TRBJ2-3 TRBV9 CASSSERGATRTDTQYF TGTGCCAGCAGTAGTGAGCGGGGGGCCACACGCACAGATACGCAGTATTTT
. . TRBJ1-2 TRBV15 CATSRDSPDREYGYTF TGTGCCACCAGCAGAGATAGCCCGGACAGAGAGTATGGCTACACCTTC
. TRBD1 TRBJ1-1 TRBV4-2 CASSQGTGLTEAFF TGTGCCAGCAGCCAAGGGACAGGACTCACTGAAGCTTTCTTT
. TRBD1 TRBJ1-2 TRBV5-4 CASRPIGQGLYGYTF TGTGCCAGCAGACCAATTGGACAGGGCTTGTATGGCTACACCTTC
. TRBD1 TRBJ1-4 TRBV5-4 CASSGRQGAQGNEKLFF TGTGCCAGCAGCGGACGACAGGGGGCGCAGGGTAATGAAAAACTGTTTTTT
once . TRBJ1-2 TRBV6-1 CASILGQTPNYGYTF TGTGCCAGCATTCTAGGACAGACCCCTAACTATGGCTACACCTTC
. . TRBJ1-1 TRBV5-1 CASSLEGSGRGYTEAFF TGCGCCAGCAGCTTGGAGGGTTCGGGGCGGGGGTACACTGAAGCTTTCTTT
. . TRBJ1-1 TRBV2 CASGEGLVTEAFF TGTGCCAGCGGTGAGGGGCTTGTCACTGAAGCTTTCTTT
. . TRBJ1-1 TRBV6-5 CASGRTEAFF TGTGCCAGCGGGAGGACTGAAGCTTTCTTT
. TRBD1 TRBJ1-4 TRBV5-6 CASSFSYTGQGEAARKLFF TGTGCCAGCAGCTTTTCATACACGGGTCAGGGGGAGGCTGCAAGAAAACTGTTTTTT
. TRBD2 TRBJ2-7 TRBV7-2 CASSWPGRGVYEQYF TGTGCCAGCAGCTGGCCGGGGCGGGGGGTCTACGAGCAGTACTTC
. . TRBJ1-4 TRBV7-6 CASSLAADNEKLFF TGTGCCAGCAGCTTAGCGGCAGATAATGAAAAACTGTTTTTT
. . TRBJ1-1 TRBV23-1 CASSHGPRGLNTEAFF TGCGCCAGCAGTCATGGGCCACGCGGGCTGAACACTGAAGCTTTCTTT
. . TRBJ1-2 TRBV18 CASSKDSAVAGYTF TGTGCCAGCTCTAAGGACAGCGCGGTGGCTGGCTACACCTTC
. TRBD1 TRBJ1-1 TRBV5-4 CASSWLTGGADTEAFF TGTGCCAGCAGCTGGCTGACAGGGGGCGCTGACACTGAAGCTTTCTTT